The rows below give T cell receptor beta chains drawn from one sample of a study of blood T cells in healthy people across ages. TCRdb itself ran the 5' RACE reads through MiXCR, one entry per CDR3 protein. The sample contains some 790,000 distinct CDR3 sequences, 29% of which appear only once. The sample comprised blood. These receptors were taken from a woman aged 80 or over in good health. Both conserved end residues are part of each CDR3. Fields, in order: CDR3 length, V gene, CDR3 protein.

13,TRBV12-3/TRBV12-4,CASSFGNNYGYTF
14,TRBV12-3/TRBV12-4,CASSLGTRTDTQYF
16,TRBV7-3,CASSLTTGQGSYGYTF
16,TRBV30,CAWREQGRVTNEKLFF
13,TRBV7-2,CASSLLSDTEAFF
16,TRBV14,CASSPRGQRANSPLHF
12,TRBV6-6,CASSYEDNEQFF
14,TRBV2,CASSDQRGLDTQYF
13,TRBV2,CASKREVDSPLHF
14,TRBV10-3,CATSDELAKKGQFF
16,TRBV3-1,CACSRRTVNIREGYTF
16,TRBV4-2,CASSQDQGTAIYGYTF
16,TRBV19,CASKPYQGLSTDTQYF
14,TRBV7-9,CASSLADGRETQYF
19,TRBV20-1,CSAPSASGGPMPRPDTQYF
16,TRBV20-1,CSARDSGLASNQPQHF
16,TRBV10-1,CASSSGSGTVSSGQYF
15,TRBV4-1,CASSQTRGGANEQFF
15,TRBV7-9,CASSFTRVLNTEAFF
16,TRBV7-2,CASSLWTARGRETQYF
16,TRBV20-1,CSARPPGLPFESLLHF
15,TRBV20-1,CSARESSARGETQYF
16,TRBV5-6,CASSLLGTGTVYEQYF
16,TRBV12-3/TRBV12-4,CASSLDLAGGSNEQFF
14,TRBV28,CASTRGGMNTEAFF
15,TRBV5-1,CASSSQTGANTEAFF
14,TRBV12-3/TRBV12-4,CASRRRATTDTQYF
15,TRBV3-1,CASSQVTSGTGELFF
13,TRBV18,CASRTTGEETQYF
14,TRBV20-1,CSASGGQGPNEQFF
14,TRBV5-1,CASSPGQPNYGYTF
15,TRBV7-2,CASSRSGGAYNEQFF
15,TRBV7-2,CASSLGGQGQDEQYF
13,TRBV19,CASTTDRGLRAFF
14,TRBV6-2/TRBV6-3,CASSRGPLQETQYF
14,TRBV4-3,CASSPSTSSYEQYF
15,TRBV6-5,CASSSTTGVDSPLHF
15,TRBV6-2/TRBV6-3,CASSQRTIAGHEQYF
16,TRBV6-2/TRBV6-3,CASRPSTGSGNTEAFF
13,TRBV7-2,CASSLDLGGGYTF
15,TRBV6-2/TRBV6-3,CASKKVGGRRDTQYF
16,TRBV4-3,CASSPLARGAGNEQFF